This TCR beta chain was recovered during a study of blood T cell repertoires in COVID-19. Original processing methods: Reference gene primer amplification gave estimated nucleated cell counts. The method was immunoSEQ multiplex PCR; TCRdb's version includes in-frame clones alone and lacks a portion of them. V and J calls and clone size are those listed in that table; D and trimming were worked out from the DNA. The data contain hundreds of thousands of clones, about 90% of them singletons. This clone was seen once. Germline-derived CDR1 and CDR2 are SGHTS and YDEGEE. With V trimmed by 2 bases and J by 3 bases, 11 bases remained unmatched. This CDR3 spans 18 amino acids. Seattle participants joined during active infection and were tracked over time.

The rearrangement links TRBV5-8 to TRBJ2-2; 9 bases line up with TRBD2. The source is a woman between 50 and 59 years old with COVID-19, enrolled during active disease. Sequenced material: peripheral blood. For the CDR3, the DNA is TGTGCCAGCAGCTTCGGGATAGCGGGAGTAGGGGACACCGGGGAGCTGTTTTTT. It is translated as CASSFGIAGVGDTGELFF.